This T cell receptor beta chain was sequenced for a study of radiation and T cells in renal cell carcinoma. Whole-study context: Nephrectomy followed 15 Gy stereotactic body radiation by 4 weeks.

This CDR3 is 13 amino acids long. V lost 3 bases to trimming and J lost 4 bases; unmatched junction nucleotides: 4. Germline CDR1 GTSNPN, CDR2 SVGIG (reference sequence). Findings of the study overall: In blood, top tumor clones expanded by 2 weeks, shrinking by 4.

Time point reported: baseline pretreatment blood. Treatment described: 15 Gy SBRT to primary tumor, nephrectomy 4 weeks later. The tumor was a clear cell renal cell carcinoma. To note about this clone: No antigen is known for it.

The protocol was immunoSEQ multiplex PCR, while the TCRdb copy is restricted to in-frame clones and leaves out a portion. The table records about 130,000 clones, 70% to 90% of them present only once. J is TRBJ2-5 and V is TRBV30; 8 bases are shared with TRBD1. The TCR originated in a woman aged 50 to 65 with renal cell carcinoma. Sample: blood, taken from a patient whose treatment included radiotherapy and nephrectomy. CDR3 protein: CAWSRGLIETQYF. As DNA, the CDR3 is TGTGCCTGGAGCAGGGGGCTGATAGAGACCCAGTACTTC.